This is a list of T cell receptor beta chains from one sample in a study of cytomegalovirus exposure and HLA in healthy donors. The assay was immunoSEQ multiplex PCR, and TCRdb's table has in-frame clones only and misses some. Of fewer than 200,000 clones in the sample, roughly 81% were seen once. Sequences were obtained from PBMCs. The receptors come from a woman younger than 30 in good health and CMV-seropositive. Each CDR3 is given with its conserved first and last residue. The order of the fields is D gene, V gene, J gene, clone size, CDR3 DNA, CDR3 protein. D genes are given only for firm matches. Only part of the rows carry a size: once, few, many, or a class if the clone is expanded.

D gene: TRBD1
V gene: TRBV9
J gene: TRBJ2-2
clone size: -
CDR3 DNA: TGTGCCAGCAGCTCCCGCTCGTTGCCGGGACAGGGAGGAAAGGAGGGCGGGGAGCTGTTTTTT
CDR3 protein: CASSSRSLPGQGGKEGGELFF

D gene: -
V gene: TRBV11-2
J gene: TRBJ2-7
clone size: -
CDR3 DNA: TGTGCCAGCAGCTTAGGCGGGACCGTTCGTCTCGAGCAGTACTTC
CDR3 protein: CASSLGGTVRLEQYF

D gene: -
V gene: TRBV6-5
J gene: TRBJ1-1
clone size: few
CDR3 DNA: TGTGCCAGCAGCAAGGAGCTTGACACTGAAGCTTTCTTT
CDR3 protein: CASSKELDTEAFF

D gene: -
V gene: TRBV9
J gene: TRBJ1-2
clone size: once
CDR3 DNA: TGTGCCAGCAGCGTAGCGGTTGGGCAGTCCGAGCTCTTCCGTGGCTACACCTTC
CDR3 protein: CASSVAVGQSELFRGYTF

D gene: -
V gene: TRBV7-9
J gene: TRBJ1-1
clone size: -
CDR3 DNA: TGTGCCAGCAGCCCAATCCCCTCAACAGGGCCGAACACTGAAGCTTTCTTT
CDR3 protein: CASSPIPSTGPNTEAFF

D gene: -
V gene: TRBV6-5
J gene: TRBJ1-1
clone size: -
CDR3 DNA: TGTGCCAGCAGACGGGCGACAGCGAAAAACGCTGAAGCTTTCTTT
CDR3 protein: CASRRATAKNAEAFF

D gene: TRBD2
V gene: TRBV7-2
J gene: TRBJ2-5
clone size: -
CDR3 DNA: TGTGCCAGCAGCTCGACTAGCGGGGGGGGCCGAGAGACCCAGTACTTC
CDR3 protein: CASSSTSGGGRETQYF

D gene: -
V gene: TRBV25-1
J gene: TRBJ2-1
clone size: -
CDR3 DNA: TGTGCCAGCAGAGGGGGGTTCTTC
CDR3 protein: CASRGGFF

D gene: -
V gene: TRBV29-1
J gene: TRBJ2-3
clone size: -
CDR3 DNA: TGCAGCGTTTCGGGAATCCCCTGGGCCCCAGATACGCAGTATTTT
CDR3 protein: CSVSGIPWAPDTQYF

D gene: TRBD2
V gene: TRBV27
J gene: TRBJ2-1
clone size: once
CDR3 DNA: TGTGCCAGCACCCGGACTAGCGGAAACAATGAGCAGTTCTTC
CDR3 protein: CASTRTSGNNEQFF

D gene: -
V gene: TRBV2
J gene: TRBJ2-7
clone size: -
CDR3 DNA: TGTGCCAGCAGTGAGGGTTGGGGGGCCTACGAGCAGTACTTC
CDR3 protein: CASSEGWGAYEQYF

D gene: TRBD1
V gene: TRBV28
J gene: TRBJ1-2
clone size: -
CDR3 DNA: TGTGCCAGCACCCATAGAGGGGGCGATGGCTACACCTTC
CDR3 protein: CASTHRGGDGYTF

D gene: -
V gene: TRBV5-6
J gene: TRBJ1-4
clone size: -
CDR3 DNA: TGTGCCAGCAACAAGAACCCCAATGAAAAACTGTTTTTT
CDR3 protein: CASNKNPNEKLFF

D gene: -
V gene: TRBV27
J gene: TRBJ2-7
clone size: -
CDR3 DNA: TGTGCCAGCAAGGTGCCGGGGGCCTACGAGCAGTACTTC
CDR3 protein: CASKVPGAYEQYF

D gene: TRBD1
V gene: TRBV18
J gene: TRBJ1-2
clone size: once
CDR3 DNA: TGTGCCAGCTCACCGACAGGGGAATATGGCTACACCTTC
CDR3 protein: CASSPTGEYGYTF

D gene: TRBD2
V gene: TRBV5-1
J gene: TRBJ2-7
clone size: -
CDR3 DNA: TGCGCCAGCAGCGCTAGCGGTGCCTACGAGCAGTACTTC
CDR3 protein: CASSASGAYEQYF

D gene: -
V gene: TRBV5-4
J gene: TRBJ2-1
clone size: -
CDR3 DNA: TGTGCCAGCAGGCTGACACAGTCTAGCGACAATTCCTACAATGAGCAGTTCTTC
CDR3 protein: CASRLTQSSDNSYNEQFF

D gene: -
V gene: TRBV4-1
J gene: TRBJ1-4
clone size: -
CDR3 DNA: TGCGCCAGCAGCCAAGGTCCGAGGCTCCTTGAAAAACTGTTTTTT
CDR3 protein: CASSQGPRLLEKLFF

D gene: TRBD1
V gene: TRBV9
J gene: TRBJ2-6
clone size: -
CDR3 DNA: TGTGCCAGCAGCGTAGTAGGGCAGGGGGCGGGTGGGGCCAACGTCCTGACTTTC
CDR3 protein: CASSVVGQGAGGANVLTF

D gene: -
V gene: TRBV28
J gene: TRBJ1-5
clone size: -
CDR3 DNA: TGTGCCAGCACCTCGACGGGGGGTAGCAATCAGCCCCAGCATTTT
CDR3 protein: CASTSTGGSNQPQHF

D gene: -
V gene: TRBV6-5
J gene: TRBJ2-1
clone size: -
CDR3 DNA: TGTGCCAGCAGCCCTTGGGACAACTCCTACAATGAGCAGTTCTTC
CDR3 protein: CASSPWDNSYNEQFF

D gene: -
V gene: TRBV18
J gene: TRBJ1-1
clone size: -
CDR3 DNA: TGTGCCAGCTCAGCGGAAACAGGGTGGGCTTTCTTT
CDR3 protein: CASSAETGWAFF

D gene: -
V gene: TRBV5-4
J gene: TRBJ1-2
clone size: -
CDR3 DNA: TGTGCCAGCAGCTCCCCGGACTATGGCTACACCTTC
CDR3 protein: CASSSPDYGYTF

D gene: -
V gene: TRBV29-1
J gene: TRBJ1-1
clone size: -
CDR3 DNA: TGCAGCGTTGAAGAACAGGGGAACACTGAAGCTTTCTTT
CDR3 protein: CSVEEQGNTEAFF

D gene: -
V gene: TRBV15
J gene: TRBJ2-2
clone size: -
CDR3 DNA: TGTGCCACCAGCAGAGATTTGCGGGGAAACACCGGGGAGCTGTTTTTT
CDR3 protein: CATSRDLRGNTGELFF

D gene: -
V gene: TRBV7-2
J gene: TRBJ2-7
clone size: -
CDR3 DNA: TGTGCCAACAGCTTAGTGGCGGGGGCAGTTGGGTACGAGCAGTACTTC
CDR3 protein: CANSLVAGAVGYEQYF

D gene: -
V gene: TRBV15
J gene: TRBJ2-5
clone size: -
CDR3 DNA: TGTGCCACCAGCCGAAGACTTACCCAAGAGACCCAGTACTTC
CDR3 protein: CATSRRLTQETQYF

D gene: -
V gene: TRBV29-1
J gene: TRBJ2-6
clone size: few
CDR3 DNA: TGCAGCGTTGCTGACAGGTTAACCTCTGGGGCCAACGTCCTGACTTTC
CDR3 protein: CSVADRLTSGANVLTF

D gene: TRBD1
V gene: TRBV9
J gene: TRBJ1-6
clone size: -
CDR3 DNA: TGTGCCAGCAGCGCCGACAGGGCGGAAAATTCACCCCTCCACTTT
CDR3 protein: CASSADRAENSPLHF

D gene: -
V gene: TRBV7-9
J gene: TRBJ2-1
clone size: -
CDR3 DNA: TGTGCCAGCAGCCACAATGCGGGACCTACCCTCAATGAGCAGTTCTTC
CDR3 protein: CASSHNAGPTLNEQFF

D gene: -
V gene: TRBV4-3
J gene: TRBJ2-7
clone size: -
CDR3 DNA: TGCGCCAGCAGCCAAGCCCCGGACAGCTCCTACGAGCAGTACTTC
CDR3 protein: CASSQAPDSSYEQYF

D gene: TRBD2
V gene: TRBV18
J gene: TRBJ2-7
clone size: -
CDR3 DNA: TGTGCCAGCTCACCAGGTATCGGGGGGGCCGACGAGCAGTACTTC
CDR3 protein: CASSPGIGGADEQYF

D gene: -
V gene: TRBV13
J gene: TRBJ2-7
clone size: -
CDR3 DNA: TGTGCCAGCAGCTTTAGGAGCTCCTACGAGCAGTACTTC
CDR3 protein: CASSFRSSYEQYF

D gene: -
V gene: TRBV9
J gene: TRBJ2-5
clone size: -
CDR3 DNA: TGTGCCAGCAGCGTGGGGGGGCGCGAAGGGGAGACCCAGTACTTC
CDR3 protein: CASSVGGREGETQYF

D gene: -
V gene: TRBV9
J gene: TRBJ2-3
clone size: few
CDR3 DNA: TGTGCCAGCAGCGTGGACAGCGTCACAGATACGCAGTATTTT
CDR3 protein: CASSVDSVTDTQYF

D gene: -
V gene: TRBV19
J gene: TRBJ1-4
clone size: -
CDR3 DNA: TGTGCCAGTAGTATCCGCCAGGCCCCTAATGAAAAACTGTTTTTT
CDR3 protein: CASSIRQAPNEKLFF

D gene: -
V gene: TRBV4-1
J gene: TRBJ1-6
clone size: -
CDR3 DNA: TGCGCCAGCAGCGCGGGTTCACCCCTCCACTTT
CDR3 protein: CASSAGSPLHF

D gene: -
V gene: TRBV5-5
J gene: TRBJ1-2
clone size: -
CDR3 DNA: TGTGCCAGCAGCCTGCTCGGGGTTAACTATGGCTACACCTTC
CDR3 protein: CASSLLGVNYGYTF

D gene: -
V gene: TRBV9
J gene: TRBJ2-5
clone size: -
CDR3 DNA: TGTGCCAGCAGCGTAGTTGACTACCAAGAGACCCAGTACTTC
CDR3 protein: CASSVVDYQETQYF